Shown below are 4 T cell receptor beta chains from a single sample sequenced in a study of T cell responses to AZD1222 COVID-19 vaccine. The data were produced by immunoSEQ multiplex PCR, yet TCRdb's version contains in-frame clones alone and is incomplete. This sample yields 46,000 or so clones, of which about 74% are seen a single time; around 7% belongs to the top ten. This specimen was peripheral blood, taken on day 0 of AZD1222 vaccination. The receptors come from an adult in good health.

This chain links TRBV9 with TRBJ1-5; D is perhaps TRBD1 (6 bases). The germline V gene encodes CDR1 SGDLS and CDR2 YYNGEE. Trimming took 3 bases from V and 4 from J, leaving 11 bases between them. The CDR3 sequence is 14 residues long. CDR3 sequence reads: CASSAGHLNQPQHF. The CDR3 nucleotides read TGTGCCAGCAGCGCGGGACACCTAAATCAGCCCCAGCATTTT.

The V gene is TRBV7-2, the J gene TRBJ1-6, with D tentatively TRBD1 (6 bases). Germline V gene sequence: CDR1 SGHTA, CDR2 FQGNSA. CDR3 length: 16 residues. V lost 1 base, J lost 8 bases, and 15 bases lay in between. CDR3 sequence (DNA): TGTGCCAGCAGCTTAGTAGCAGGGGCAGAACATTCACCCCTCCACTTT. It translates to CASSLVAGAEHSPLHF.

The chain links TRBV2 to TRBJ1-1, with TRBD1 identical over 7 bases. Trimming removed 5 bases from V and 5 bases from J; junction bases left unmatched: 8. Germline loops: CDR1 SNHLY, CDR2 FYNNEI. The CDR3 is made up of 14 amino acids. The CDR3 spells CASSSGGVRTEAFF. The DNA of the CDR3 is TGTGCCAGCAGTTCAGGGGGGGTGAGAACTGAAGCTTTCTTT.

The chain links TRBV28 to TRBJ1-3; tentatively, D is TRBD1 (5 bases). Germline-derived CDR1 and CDR2 are MDHEN and SYDVKM. Trimming took 5 bases from V and 0 from J, leaving 8 bases between them. The CDR3 length is 14 residues. The CDR3 DNA reads TGTGCCAGCAGTCACAGGTACTCTGGAAACACCATATATTTT. It encodes CASSHRYSGNTIYF.